The clone carrying this T cell receptor (beta chain) was recorded many times. Its target is not known. Germline loops: CDR1 SGHTA, CDR2 FQGTGA. J gave up 2 bases and V 5 bases, and 19 bases lay outside the gene matches. The CDR3 runs to 20 residues. From 400 to 450 ng of RNA, a library with molecular barcoded alpha/delta and beta/gamma adaptors was made. Each CDR3 protein is one row after TCRdb ran MiXCR on the reads. The sample shows 46,000 or so distinct CDR3 sequences, roughly 19% of them seen only once. This entry belongs to a study of read filtering for tumor transcriptome and immune sequencing. Overall study context: Mean patient age was 65.9 years, range roughly 45 to 85; 16 to 20 male, over twelve female.

Study-wide results and caveats: Dropping single-read clonotypes raised IR-seq and RNA-seq shared-clonotype correlation. This fraction held mixed bone marrow immune cells after CD138-negative sorting.

Sequencing was done on a sample of a population of CD138-negative cells sorted from bone marrow. This sequence was found in a donor at least 40 years old with multiple myeloma. This rearrangement joins TRBV7-3 to TRBJ2-7; the match to TRBD2 covers 12 bases. Here the CDR3 DNA reads TGTGCCAGCAGCCCCCTCCGACGGGCTAGCGGGAGGGCCAGGACCTACGAGCAGTACTTC. Translated, it gives CASSPLRRASGRARTYEQYF.